The 5 T cell receptor beta chains below come from one sample, sequenced in a study of shared clonotypes between healthy human individuals. Repertoires were generated with immunoSEQ multiplex PCR, while TCRdb's copy carries only in-frame clones and drops some. The sample shows 1.5 million to 1.9 million clones, approximately 98% of them seen only once. Sequenced input: naive CD4+ T cells sorted from blood. Subset described: CD45RA+ positively selected. The receptors here all came from a man aged 25-45 years in good health.

Turning to this clone: Other DNA sequences of this sample code for an identical CDR3. J is TRBJ2-2 and V is TRBV5-1; 11 nucleotides match TRBD1. The germline gives CDR1 SGHRS, CDR2 YFSETQ. The V gene end was trimmed by 3 bases and the J gene end by 5 bases; junction bases not matched to a gene: 3. The CDR3 contains 15 residues. The CDR3, as DNA: TGCGCCAGCAGCTCCGGGACAGGGGGTACCGGGGAGCTGTTTTTT. It yields the protein CASSSGTGGTGELFF.

The V call is TRBV10-3, the J call TRBJ2-7; 11 nucleotides align to TRBD2. The V gene's germline CDR1 is ENHRY and CDR2 SYGVKD. V dropped 11 bases and J dropped 3; count of bases not matched to a gene: 6. The CDR3 consists of 13 residues. The CDR3 loop is CASGTSGNYEQYF. Written as DNA, the CDR3 is TGTGCCTCCGGGACTAGCGGAAACTACGAGCAGTACTTC.

V is TRBV5-1 and J is TRBJ2-3, with D perhaps matching TRBD2 (5 bases). Trimming pared 7 bases from V and 4 bases from J, leaving 13 bases between. The CDR3 runs to 13 residues. Germline V gene data show CDR1 as SGHRS and CDR2 as YFSETQ. The CDR3 sequence: CASLGLSSDTQYF. CDR3 nucleotides: TGCGCCAGCTTAGGACTTTCCTCAGATACGCAGTATTTT. Filled out from reference TRBV5-1 and TRBJ2-3, the complete variable domain reads KAGVTQTPRYLIKTRGQQVTLSCSPISGHRSVSWYQQTPGQGLQFLFEYFSETQRNKGNFPGRFSGRQFSNSRSEMNVSTLELGDSALYLCASLGLSSDTQYFGPGTRLTVL.

Worth noting for this clone: The identical CDR3 is also encoded by other nucleotide sequences in the sample. The V gene is TRBV2, the J gene TRBJ2-5; possibly TRBD2 for D (6 bases). The germline gives CDR1 SNHLY, CDR2 FYNNEI. The CDR3 is made up of 13 amino acids. V was clipped by 3 bases and J by 5 bases, with 10 bases between them. The CDR3, as DNA: TGTGCCAGCAGTGAGGGAGGTTGGGAGACCCAGTACTTC. Translating gives CASSEGGWETQYF.

V gene TRBV29-1 combines with J gene TRBJ2-5, with D hard to call. The germline V gene encodes CDR1 SQVTM and CDR2 ANQGSEA. CDR3 length: 14 residues. Between the trimmed V and J ends, which lost 1 base and 3 bases, there was a span of 12 bases. The CDR3 nucleotides are TGCAGCGTTGAAGGTTACGCGGTGAAAGAGACCCAGTACTTC. It translates to CSVEGYAVKETQYF.